This entry is about one T cell receptor (beta chain). Its antigen is as yet unknown. This sample was included in a study of cytomegalovirus exposure and HLA in healthy donors. V dropped 6 bases and J dropped 8; count of bases not matched to a gene: 12. This CDR3 is 14 amino acids long. Germline CDR1 MNHNS, CDR2 SASEGT. The PCR employed 60 Vbeta primers together with 13 Jbeta primers. The protocol was immunoSEQ multiplex PCR, while the TCRdb copy is restricted to in-frame clones and leaves out a portion. The table lists around 91,000 clones, around 80% of them singletons, with roughly 2.6% in the top ten. Study results and caveats: What a later analysis reportedly showed was that an Asian-associated ancestry cluster had fewer N-insertions than the roughly 720-donor mean.

The chain couples TRBV6-1 to TRBJ1-1; 7 nucleotides match TRBD1. The receptor was isolated from a male donor in good health and CMV-seropositive. Sequencing was done on a sample of PBMCs. The CDR3 sequence: CASRLTGPRDEAFF. CDR3 coding DNA: TGTGCCAGCAGGTTGACAGGGCCCCGGGACGAAGCTTTCTTT.